This record concerns one TCR beta chain sequence. This sample was included in a study of T cells in localized non-small cell lung cancer. Libraries were prepared by immunoSEQ multiplex PCR; TCRdb keeps only in-frame clonotypes and omits some of them. In the table there are roughly 1,000 clones, 20% to 25% of which are singletons. This receptor was taken from a male donor aged 60 or over with stage III lung adenocarcinoma. The sample in question was normal lung tissue next to the tumor, obtained before any cancer treatment.

Here the CDR3 DNA reads TGTGCCAGCACCACCTTTAGACAGGGGCAAAACTATGGCTACACCTTC. Residues: CASTTFRQGQNYGYTF. The chain couples TRBV12-5 to TRBJ1-2, with 8 bases fitting TRBD1. From germline, CDR1 is LGHNT and CDR2 FRNRAP. This CDR3 comprises 16 residues.